A selection of T cell receptor beta chains follows, all from one sample in a study of cytomegalovirus exposure and HLA in healthy donors. The protocol was immunoSEQ multiplex PCR, while the TCRdb copy is restricted to in-frame clones and leaves out a portion. The table records tens of thousands of clones, about 80% of them present only once. Input material: PBMCs. The receptor source for this set is a man in his thirties or forties in good health and CMV-seronegative. Both conserved end residues are part of each CDR3. Fields, in order: D gene, CDR3 length, V gene, J gene, clone size, CDR3 DNA, CDR3 protein. The D gene is left open where the match is weak. Rows give clone size only sometimes, using once, few, many, or a class for an expanded clone.

d_call: -
cdr3_length: 16
v_call: TRBV29-1
j_call: TRBJ1-2
clone_size: -
cdr3_nt: TGCAGCGTTGAAGGGGGAGGGGCCGGATCTAACTATGGCTACACCTTC
cdr3_aa: CSVEGGGAGSNYGYTF

d_call: TRBD1
cdr3_length: 18
v_call: TRBV2
j_call: TRBJ2-6
clone_size: -
cdr3_nt: TGTGCCAGCAGACCAAGGACAGGGAAGACCTCTGGGGCCAACGTCCTGACTTTC
cdr3_aa: CASRPRTGKTSGANVLTF

d_call: -
cdr3_length: 15
v_call: TRBV7-2
j_call: TRBJ1-4
clone_size: -
cdr3_nt: TGTTCCAGCAGCTCCGCGCCCGCAACTAATGAAAAACTGTTTTTT
cdr3_aa: CSSSSAPATNEKLFF

d_call: -
cdr3_length: 12
v_call: TRBV6-5
j_call: TRBJ1-2
clone_size: -
cdr3_nt: TGTGCCAGCAGTCCCGGGACTCTTGGCTACACCTTC
cdr3_aa: CASSPGTLGYTF

d_call: -
cdr3_length: 17
v_call: TRBV7-6
j_call: TRBJ2-3
clone_size: once
cdr3_nt: TGTGCCAGCAGCCAATATTTGACTCCCAGTCTCACAGATACGCAGTATTTT
cdr3_aa: CASSQYLTPSLTDTQYF

d_call: -
cdr3_length: 12
v_call: TRBV9
j_call: TRBJ2-2
clone_size: -
cdr3_nt: TGTGCCAGCAGCCTAGACACCAGGGAGCTGTTTTTT
cdr3_aa: CASSLDTRELFF

d_call: -
cdr3_length: 13
v_call: TRBV7-9
j_call: TRBJ1-1
clone_size: -
cdr3_nt: TGTGCCAGCAGCTTATACCCCCACGAACAGACTTTCTTT
cdr3_aa: CASSLYPHEQTFF

d_call: -
cdr3_length: 12
v_call: TRBV7-6
j_call: TRBJ2-7
clone_size: -
cdr3_nt: TGTGCCAGCAGCTCTACTTCAGGGGAGCAGTACTTC
cdr3_aa: CASSSTSGEQYF

d_call: -
cdr3_length: 15
v_call: TRBV9
j_call: TRBJ2-2
clone_size: few
cdr3_nt: TGTGCCAGCAGCCTTGCGGGCAGTCGGGCCGGGGAGCTGTTTTTT
cdr3_aa: CASSLAGSRAGELFF

d_call: TRBD1
cdr3_length: 16
v_call: TRBV28
j_call: TRBJ2-1
clone_size: -
cdr3_nt: TGTGCCAGCAGAGACCTGGACAGGGGATCCTACAATGAGCAGTTCTTC
cdr3_aa: CASRDLDRGSYNEQFF

d_call: TRBD2
cdr3_length: 15
v_call: TRBV7-7
j_call: TRBJ2-3
clone_size: -
cdr3_nt: TGTGCTAGCAGCCCAGGACTAGCTAGCACAGATACGCAGTATTTT
cdr3_aa: CASSPGLASTDTQYF

d_call: -
cdr3_length: 14
v_call: TRBV6-5
j_call: TRBJ2-3
clone_size: few
cdr3_nt: TGTGCCAGCAGTATAGGGGTGTACACAGATACGCAGTATTTT
cdr3_aa: CASSIGVYTDTQYF

d_call: -
cdr3_length: 14
v_call: TRBV7-6
j_call: TRBJ2-7
clone_size: -
cdr3_nt: TGTGCCAGCAGCTTAAGGAGCAGCTCCTACGAGCAGTACTTC
cdr3_aa: CASSLRSSSYEQYF

d_call: -
cdr3_length: 12
v_call: TRBV28
j_call: TRBJ2-2
clone_size: -
cdr3_nt: TGTGCCACAAAACGGAGCACCGGGGAGCTGTTTTTT
cdr3_aa: CATKRSTGELFF

d_call: TRBD1
cdr3_length: 14
v_call: TRBV5-1
j_call: TRBJ1-6
clone_size: -
cdr3_nt: TGCGCCAGCAGCTTTGACAGGGACGATTCACCCCTCCACTTT
cdr3_aa: CASSFDRDDSPLHF

d_call: -
cdr3_length: 14
v_call: TRBV5-4
j_call: TRBJ1-6
clone_size: -
cdr3_nt: TGTGCCAGCAGCTGGGGCAGGGTCTACTCACCCCTCCACTTT
cdr3_aa: CASSWGRVYSPLHF

d_call: -
cdr3_length: 14
v_call: TRBV6-5
j_call: TRBJ1-2
clone_size: -
cdr3_nt: TGTGCCAGCAGTTACGCCGCGAATAACTATGGCTACACCTTC
cdr3_aa: CASSYAANNYGYTF

d_call: TRBD1
cdr3_length: 14
v_call: TRBV18
j_call: TRBJ2-7
clone_size: -
cdr3_nt: TGTGCCAGCTCCCTTCGGACAGGGTCCTACGAGCAGTACTTC
cdr3_aa: CASSLRTGSYEQYF

d_call: TRBD2
cdr3_length: 15
v_call: TRBV19
j_call: TRBJ2-7
clone_size: -
cdr3_nt: TGTGCCAGTAGTAGCGCGGGAGCAAGCTCCTACGAGCAGTACTTC
cdr3_aa: CASSSAGASSYEQYF

d_call: -
cdr3_length: 12
v_call: TRBV7-9
j_call: TRBJ1-1
clone_size: -
cdr3_nt: TGTGCCAGCAGCTCCCACGGGGAAGAGGCTTTCTTT
cdr3_aa: CASSSHGEEAFF

d_call: -
cdr3_length: 15
v_call: TRBV7-2
j_call: TRBJ1-5
clone_size: -
cdr3_nt: TGTGCCAGCAGCTTATATCAGGGAGGGGGTCAGCCCCAGCATTTT
cdr3_aa: CASSLYQGGGQPQHF

d_call: TRBD2
cdr3_length: 14
v_call: TRBV13
j_call: TRBJ2-7
clone_size: -
cdr3_nt: TGTGCCAGCAGCGCTACTAGCGGGAGGGGCGAGCAGTACTTC
cdr3_aa: CASSATSGRGEQYF

d_call: -
cdr3_length: 15
v_call: TRBV19
j_call: TRBJ1-3
clone_size: -
cdr3_nt: TGTGCCAGTAGTATAGTGTCCGGTCCGGGAAACACCATATATTTT
cdr3_aa: CASSIVSGPGNTIYF

d_call: TRBD2
cdr3_length: 14
v_call: TRBV11-1
j_call: TRBJ2-7
clone_size: -
cdr3_nt: TGTGCCAGCAGCCAGCGGGACGGGACCTACGAGCAGTACTTC
cdr3_aa: CASSQRDGTYEQYF

d_call: -
cdr3_length: 10
v_call: TRBV20-1
j_call: TRBJ2-1
clone_size: once
cdr3_nt: TGCAGTGCTAGGAAGCGTGAGCAGTTCTTC
cdr3_aa: CSARKREQFF

d_call: TRBD1
cdr3_length: 14
v_call: TRBV9
j_call: TRBJ1-1
clone_size: once
cdr3_nt: TGTGCCAGCAGCGGGGGGACAGCGAACACTGAAGCTTTCTTT
cdr3_aa: CASSGGTANTEAFF

d_call: TRBD2
cdr3_length: 13
v_call: TRBV6-1
j_call: TRBJ2-3
clone_size: -
cdr3_nt: TGTGCCAGCCGCGGGGGGAGGGTAGATACGCAGTATTTT
cdr3_aa: CASRGGRVDTQYF

d_call: -
cdr3_length: 13
v_call: TRBV7-6
j_call: TRBJ2-3
clone_size: -
cdr3_nt: TGTGCCAGCAGCCTACAGGGATCGGATACGCAGTATTTT
cdr3_aa: CASSLQGSDTQYF

d_call: -
cdr3_length: 12
v_call: TRBV30
j_call: TRBJ2-5
clone_size: -
cdr3_nt: TGTGCCTGGAGTGCAGGGATGGAGACCCAGTACTTC
cdr3_aa: CAWSAGMETQYF

d_call: TRBD1
cdr3_length: 16
v_call: TRBV11-3
j_call: TRBJ2-5
clone_size: -
cdr3_nt: TGTGCCAGCAGCTCCCGGGGACAGGGGGTTAAGGAGACCCAGTACTTC
cdr3_aa: CASSSRGQGVKETQYF

d_call: TRBD1
cdr3_length: 14
v_call: TRBV7-7
j_call: TRBJ2-3
clone_size: -
cdr3_nt: TGTGCTAGCAGCCCCGAACAGGGGACAGATACGCAGTATTTT
cdr3_aa: CASSPEQGTDTQYF

d_call: -
cdr3_length: 13
v_call: TRBV13
j_call: TRBJ2-5
clone_size: few
cdr3_nt: TGTGCCAGCAGCGTGGGACTGCAAGAGACCCAGTACTTC
cdr3_aa: CASSVGLQETQYF

d_call: -
cdr3_length: 13
v_call: TRBV4-1
j_call: TRBJ1-5
clone_size: -
cdr3_nt: TGCGCCAGCAGCCCCAGGGTTAATCAGCCCCAGCATTTT
cdr3_aa: CASSPRVNQPQHF

d_call: -
cdr3_length: 17
v_call: TRBV6-1
j_call: TRBJ1-4
clone_size: few
cdr3_nt: TGTGCCAGCAGTGAACTATTTTACACAGCAACTAATGAAAAACTGTTTTTT
cdr3_aa: CASSELFYTATNEKLFF

d_call: TRBD2
cdr3_length: 15
v_call: TRBV6-1
j_call: TRBJ2-2
clone_size: few
cdr3_nt: TGTGCCAGCAGGGAAGCGGGAGGGCCCCCCGGGGAGCTGTTTTTT
cdr3_aa: CASREAGGPPGELFF

d_call: -
cdr3_length: 15
v_call: TRBV5-1
j_call: TRBJ2-2
clone_size: -
cdr3_nt: TGCGCCAGCAGCTTGGAGCAACAGGGCACCGGGGAGCTGTTTTTT
cdr3_aa: CASSLEQQGTGELFF

d_call: TRBD1
cdr3_length: 16
v_call: TRBV7-2
j_call: TRBJ1-2
clone_size: once
cdr3_nt: TGTGCCAGCAGCCCCCGGACAGGGGATCGCGGCTATGGCTACACCTTC
cdr3_aa: CASSPRTGDRGYGYTF

d_call: -
cdr3_length: 11
v_call: TRBV28
j_call: TRBJ2-7
clone_size: -
cdr3_nt: TGTGCCAGCAGCGAGTCCTACGAGCAGTACTTC
cdr3_aa: CASSESYEQYF

d_call: TRBD1
cdr3_length: 14
v_call: TRBV29-1
j_call: TRBJ2-5
clone_size: -
cdr3_nt: TGCAGCGTTGCCCGGGACAGGGGCACAGAGACCCAGTACTTC
cdr3_aa: CSVARDRGTETQYF

d_call: TRBD1
cdr3_length: 16
v_call: TRBV7-9
j_call: TRBJ1-4
clone_size: -
cdr3_nt: TGTGCCAGCAGCTCCCGGGACAGGGGGGCTAATGAAAAACTGTTTTTT
cdr3_aa: CASSSRDRGANEKLFF